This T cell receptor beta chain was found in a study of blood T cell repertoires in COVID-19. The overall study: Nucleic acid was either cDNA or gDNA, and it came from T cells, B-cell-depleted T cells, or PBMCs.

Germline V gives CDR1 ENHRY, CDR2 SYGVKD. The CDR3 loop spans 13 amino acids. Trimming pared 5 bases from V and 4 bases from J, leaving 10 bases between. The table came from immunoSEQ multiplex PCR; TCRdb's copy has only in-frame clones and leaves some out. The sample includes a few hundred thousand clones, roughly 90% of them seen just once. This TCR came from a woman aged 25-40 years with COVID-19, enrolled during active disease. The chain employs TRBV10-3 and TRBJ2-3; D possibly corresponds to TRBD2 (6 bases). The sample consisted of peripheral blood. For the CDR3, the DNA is TGTGCCATCAGTAGGGGCGGGGCAGATACGCAGTATTTT. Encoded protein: CAISRGGADTQYF.